The entry below describes one TCR beta chain. Here immunoSEQ multiplex PCR was the method, and the copy in TCRdb shows in-frame clones only, minus some. The data show roughly 100,000 clones, roughly nine tenths seen once. Germline V gene lookup returns CDR1 SGHNT and CDR2 YYREEE (reference sequence). The CDR3 length is 14 residues. Trimming took off 0 bases at V and 3 bases at J, with 10 bases between the two ends. These data originate in a study of blood T cell repertoires in COVID-19. This chain links TRBV5-4 with TRBJ2-7; D is undetermined. This clonotype was obtained from a woman between 45 and 60 years old with COVID-19, enrolled during active disease. Sequencing was carried out using peripheral blood. Here the CDR3 reads CASSLAGTFYEQYF. CDR3 coding DNA: TGTGCCAGCAGCTTGGCCGGTACGTTCTACGAGCAGTACTTC.